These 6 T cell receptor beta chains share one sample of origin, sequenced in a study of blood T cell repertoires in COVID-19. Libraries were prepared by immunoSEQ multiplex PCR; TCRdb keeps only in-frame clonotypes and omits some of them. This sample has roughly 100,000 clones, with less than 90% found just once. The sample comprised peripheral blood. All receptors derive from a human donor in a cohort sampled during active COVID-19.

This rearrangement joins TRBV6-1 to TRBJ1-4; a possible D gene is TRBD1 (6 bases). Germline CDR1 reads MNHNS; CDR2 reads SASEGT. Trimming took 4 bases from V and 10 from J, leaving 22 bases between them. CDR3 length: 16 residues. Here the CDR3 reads CASSGSKGGGGGKLFF. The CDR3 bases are TGTGCCAGCAGTGGCAGTAAAGGGGGGGGAGGAGGAAAACTGTTTTTT.

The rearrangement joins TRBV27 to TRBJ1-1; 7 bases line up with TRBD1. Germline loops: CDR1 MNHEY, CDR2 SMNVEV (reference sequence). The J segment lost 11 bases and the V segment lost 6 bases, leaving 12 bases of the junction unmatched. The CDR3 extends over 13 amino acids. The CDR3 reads CASSLITGVAAFF. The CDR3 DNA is TGTGCCAGCAGCTTAATTACAGGGGTGGCCGCTTTCTTT.

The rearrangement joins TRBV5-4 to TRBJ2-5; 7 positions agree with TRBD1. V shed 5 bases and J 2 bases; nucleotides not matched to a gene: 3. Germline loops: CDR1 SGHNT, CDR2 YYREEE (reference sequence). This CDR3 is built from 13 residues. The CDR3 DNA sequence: TGTGCCAGCAGTTACAGGGGACAAGAGACCCAGTACTTC. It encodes CASSYRGQETQYF.

The CDR3 spells CASKGSPGLAGEETQYF. The CDR3 DNA follows: TGTGCCAGCAAGGGCTCCCCGGGACTAGCGGGGGAAGAGACCCAGTACTTC. The rearrangement joins TRBV27 to TRBJ2-5, with 14 bases matching TRBD2. The length of the CDR3 is 17 residues. CDR1 is MNHEY, CDR2 SMNVEV, per germline (reference sequence). The ends lost 7 bases at V and 3 bases at J; junction bases unmatched: 10.

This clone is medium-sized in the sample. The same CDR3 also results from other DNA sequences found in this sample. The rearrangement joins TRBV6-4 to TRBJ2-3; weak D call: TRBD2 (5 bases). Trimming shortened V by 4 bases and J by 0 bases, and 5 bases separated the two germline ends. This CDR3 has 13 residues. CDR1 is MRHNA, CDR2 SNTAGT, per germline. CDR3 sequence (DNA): TGTGCCAGCAGTGGCGGGAGCACAGATACGCAGTATTTT. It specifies CASSGGSTDTQYF.

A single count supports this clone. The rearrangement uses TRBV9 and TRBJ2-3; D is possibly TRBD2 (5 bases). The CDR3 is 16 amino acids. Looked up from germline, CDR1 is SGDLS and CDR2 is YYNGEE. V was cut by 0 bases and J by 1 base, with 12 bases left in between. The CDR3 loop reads CASSVESGFGTDTQYF. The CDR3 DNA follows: TGTGCCAGCAGCGTAGAATCGGGGTTCGGCACAGATACGCAGTATTTT. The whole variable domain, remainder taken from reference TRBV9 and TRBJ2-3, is DSGVTQTPKHLITATGQRVTLRCSPRSGDLSVYWYQQSLDQGLQFLIQYYNGEERAKGNILERFSAQQFPDLHSELNLSSLELGDSALYFCASSVESGFGTDTQYFGPGTRLTVL.